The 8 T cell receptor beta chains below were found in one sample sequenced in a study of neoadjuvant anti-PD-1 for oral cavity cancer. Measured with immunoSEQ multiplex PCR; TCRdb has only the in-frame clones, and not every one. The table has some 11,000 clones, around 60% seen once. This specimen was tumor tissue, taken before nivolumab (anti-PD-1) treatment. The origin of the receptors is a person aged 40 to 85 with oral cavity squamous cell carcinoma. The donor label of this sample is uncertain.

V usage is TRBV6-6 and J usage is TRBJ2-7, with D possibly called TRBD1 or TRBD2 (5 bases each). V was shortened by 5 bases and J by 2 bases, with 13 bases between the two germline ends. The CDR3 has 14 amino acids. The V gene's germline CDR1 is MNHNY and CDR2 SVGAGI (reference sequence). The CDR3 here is CASSNRDGTYEQYF. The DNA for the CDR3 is TGTGCCAGCAGTAACCGGGACGGCACCTACGAGCAGTACTTC.

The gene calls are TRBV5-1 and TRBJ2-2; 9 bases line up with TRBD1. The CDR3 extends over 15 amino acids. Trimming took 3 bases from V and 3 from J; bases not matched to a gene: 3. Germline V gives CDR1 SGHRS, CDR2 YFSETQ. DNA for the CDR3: TGCGCCAGCAGCTACCGGACAGGGGACACCGGGGAGCTGTTTTTT. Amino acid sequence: CASSYRTGDTGELFF.

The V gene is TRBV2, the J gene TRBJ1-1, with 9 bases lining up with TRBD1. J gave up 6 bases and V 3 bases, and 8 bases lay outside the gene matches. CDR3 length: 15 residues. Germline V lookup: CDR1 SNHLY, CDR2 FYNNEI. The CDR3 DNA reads TGTGCCAGCAGTGACGGGGGACAGGGCCGATCTGAAGCTTTCTTT. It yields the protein CASSDGGQGRSEAFF. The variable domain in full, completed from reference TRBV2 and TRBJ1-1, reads EPEVTQTPSHQVTQMGQEVILRCVPISNHLYFYWYRQILGQKVEFLVSFYNNEISEKSEIFDDQFSVERPDGSNFTLKIRSTKLEDSAMYFCASSDGGQGRSEAFFGQGTRLTVV.

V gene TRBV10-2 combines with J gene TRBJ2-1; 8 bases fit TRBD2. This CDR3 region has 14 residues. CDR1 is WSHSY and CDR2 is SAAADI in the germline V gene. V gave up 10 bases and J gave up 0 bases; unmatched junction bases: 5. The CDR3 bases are TGCGCCACGACGGGGGGGAGCTCCTACAATGAGCAGTTCTTC. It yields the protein CATTGGSSYNEQFF.

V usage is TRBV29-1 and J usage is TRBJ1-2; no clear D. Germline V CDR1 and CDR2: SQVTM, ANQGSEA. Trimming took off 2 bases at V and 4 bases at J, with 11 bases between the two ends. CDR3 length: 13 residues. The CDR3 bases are TGCAGCGTTGAATGGGCCCCAGGCTATGGCTACACCTTC. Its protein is CSVEWAPGYGYTF.

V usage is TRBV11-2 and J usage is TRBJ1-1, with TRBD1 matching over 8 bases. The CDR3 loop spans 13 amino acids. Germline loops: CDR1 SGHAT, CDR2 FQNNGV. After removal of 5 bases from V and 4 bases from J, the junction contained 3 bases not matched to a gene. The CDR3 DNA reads TGTGCCAGCAGCCCCGGACAGGGCACTGAAGCTTTCTTT. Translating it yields CASSPGQGTEAFF.

CDR3 sequence reads: CASSLVRGGSSYNEQFF. CDR3 DNA sequence: TGTGCCAGCAGCTTGGTGCGGGGGGGGAGCTCCTACAATGAGCAGTTCTTC. This sequence joins TRBV5-8 and TRBJ2-1; 9 bases fit TRBD2. CDR3 size: 17 residues. CDR1 and CDR2 from the germline V gene are SGHTS and YDEGEE. J lost 0 bases, V lost 0 bases, and 4 bases had no gene match.

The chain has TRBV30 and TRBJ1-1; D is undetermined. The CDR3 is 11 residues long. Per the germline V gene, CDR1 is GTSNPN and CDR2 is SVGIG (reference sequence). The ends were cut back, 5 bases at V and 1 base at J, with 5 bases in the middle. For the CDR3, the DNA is TGTGCCTGGGCTCCGAACACTGAAGCTTTCTTT. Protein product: CAWAPNTEAFF.